The sequence of this T cell receptor (beta chain) was determined in a study of blood T cell repertoires in COVID-19. Study-wide background: There were acute and convalescent COVID-19 samples, and they came from the United States, Italy and Spain. Sources were T cells, B-cell-depleted T cells, or PBMCs; the material itself was cDNA or gDNA.

Germline values: CDR1 SGHDT, CDR2 YYEEEE. Trimming shortened V by 4 bases and J by 4 bases, and 9 bases separated the two germline ends. This CDR3 spans 13 amino acids. Under the authors' procedure: Reference gene primer amplification gave estimated nucleated cell counts. Method: immunoSEQ multiplex PCR; TCRdb's copy keeps in-frame clones and lacks some. V, J and clone size reflect that table, while D and trimming were determined from the DNA. This table has approximately 360,000 clones, around 90% appearing once. The sequencing sample was made of peripheral blood. The V gene is TRBV5-6, the J gene TRBJ2-1, with a tentative D call TRBD2 (5 bases). The receptor was isolated from a man younger than 30 with active or convalescent COVID-19. The CDR3 DNA reads TGTGCCAGCAGCACGGACTTATACAATGAGCAGTTCTTC. Its translation is CASSTDLYNEQFF.